These 10 T cell receptor beta chains were sequenced from one sample in a study of cytomegalovirus exposure and HLA in healthy donors. A multiplex PCR was run with 60 Vbeta primers and 13 Jbeta primers. Data came from immunoSEQ multiplex PCR; TCRdb stores just in-frame clones and leaves some out. The table includes 150,000 to 200,000 clones, 70% to 85% detected once. Sequencing was carried out using PBMCs. The receptors stem from a man in his forties or fifties in good health and CMV-seropositive.

This chain links TRBV6-1 with TRBJ2-5, with D tentatively TRBD1 (5 bases). V shed 6 bases and J shed 6 bases, with 14 bases lying between them. Per germline, CDR1 MNHNS and CDR2 SASEGT. The CDR3 runs to 13 residues. The chain's CDR3 is CASSPGPLKTQYF. The CDR3 coding sequence is TGTGCCAGCAGCCCAGGGCCCCTGAAGACCCAGTACTTC.

This clone has only a few counts. V usage is TRBV29-1 and J usage is TRBJ2-5; 10 nucleotides line up with TRBD1. CDR3 size: 14 residues. V lost 4 bases, J lost 5 bases, and 7 bases stayed unmatched. Per the germline V gene, CDR1 is SQVTM and CDR2 is ANQGSEA. CDR3 DNA sequence: TGCAGCGTTGTCCCTTCGGACAGGGGGGAGACCCAGTACTTC. Residues: CSVVPSDRGETQYF.

The CDR3 loop reads CASSPPGTSGGKETQYF. The CDR3, as DNA: TGTGCCAGCTCACCACCCGGGACTAGCGGGGGCAAAGAGACCCAGTACTTC. The rearrangement joins TRBV18 to TRBJ2-5; 14 bases line up with TRBD2. V lost 0 bases to trimming and J lost 3 bases; unmatched junction nucleotides: 3. The germline V gene encodes CDR1 KGHSH and CDR2 LQKENI. The CDR3 extends over 17 amino acids.

CDR3 sequence (DNA): TGTGCCAGCAGTACCCCGGGACAGAGGACGCAGTATTTT. Translation gives CASSTPGQRTQYF. V and J are TRBV28 and TRBJ2-3, with 7 bases fitting TRBD1. The CDR3 is 13 amino acids. Germline V gene data show CDR1 as MDHEN and CDR2 as SYDVKM. The trim removed 5 bases at V and 9 bases at J, leaving 8 bases unmatched.

The chain recombines TRBV2 with TRBJ2-5; 10 bases are a match to TRBD1. The CDR3 sequence is 17 residues long. The junction had 11 bases not matched to a gene; V was cut back by 5 bases and J by 2 bases. CDR1 and CDR2 (germline): SNHLY, FYNNEI. The CDR3 protein is CASSLWAEDRGQETQYF. The DNA of the CDR3 is TGTGCCAGCAGTCTCTGGGCTGAGGACAGGGGGCAAGAGACCCAGTACTTC.

The chain has TRBV28 and TRBJ2-2; TRBD1 aligns across 7 bases. The CDR3 spans 17 residues. Germline lookup yields CDR1 MDHEN and CDR2 SYDVKM. With 6 bases clipped from V and 6 bases from J, the junction kept 16 bases outside the gene matches. The CDR3: CASRDSDRAGYPGELFF. CDR3 sequence (DNA): TGTGCCAGCAGAGACTCTGACAGGGCAGGTTACCCCGGGGAGCTGTTTTTT.

The chain recombines TRBV15 with TRBJ2-7, with TRBD2 as a possible D gene (6 bases). CDR1 and CDR2 from the germline V gene are LNHNV and YYDKDF (reference sequence). The V gene lost 5 bases and the J gene lost 0 bases, with 32 bases spanning the gap. The CDR3 length is 21 residues. This CDR3 is CATSPEPPRRPRVGGSYEQYF. CDR3 coding DNA: TGTGCCACCAGCCCAGAACCGCCTCGGCGTCCGCGGGTGGGGGGCTCCTACGAGCAGTACTTC.

The rearrangement joins TRBV7-2 to TRBJ2-3; TRBD2 might be the D (6 bases). Trimming took off 2 bases at V and 2 bases at J, with 14 bases between the two ends. The CDR3 loop spans 16 amino acids. The germline CDR1 and CDR2 sequences are SGHTA and FQGNSA. CDR3 DNA sequence: TGTGCCAGCAGCTTAAATGGGCGGGGAAACACAGATACGCAGTATTTT. It is translated as CASSLNGRGNTDTQYF.

The J gene is TRBJ2-1, the V gene TRBV30, with a weak D call TRBD2 (6 bases). Trimming removed 2 bases at V and 6 bases at J, with 14 bases between. The CDR3 covers 14 residues. Germline V CDR1 and CDR2: GTSNPN, SVGIG (reference sequence). This chain's CDR3 is CAWSPPPSVNEQFF. In nucleotides, the CDR3 is TGTGCCTGGAGTCCCCCACCTAGCGTCAATGAGCAGTTCTTC.

The chain is built from TRBV4-2 and TRBJ2-7, with TRBD2 matching over 15 bases. The CDR3 sequence is 16 residues long. With 3 bases clipped from V and 3 bases from J, the junction kept 3 bases outside the gene matches. CDR1 and CDR2 (germline): LGHNA, YNFKEQ. Written as DNA, the CDR3 is TGTGCCAGCAGCCACGGACTAGCGGGGGGGGGCTACGAGCAGTACTTC. It specifies CASSHGLAGGGYEQYF.